This is a list of T cell receptor beta chains from one sample in a study of CXCR3-negative and CXCR3-positive naive CD8 T cells. TCRdb reprocessed the 5' RACE reads; each CDR3 protein has one entry and no DNA is given. The listing contains about 80,000 distinct CDR3 sequences. The sequenced sample was naive CXCR3- CD8+ T cells from blood. The receptor source for this set is a human donor in good health. Some clones in this sample may be carry-over from other donors' samples. The CDR3 runs from the conserved cysteine through the conserved F or W.

>TRBJ2-3|TRBV15
CATSRDRPGRQNTDTQYF
>TRBJ2-3|TRBV12-3/TRBV12-4
CASSPLNTQYF
>TRBJ2-1|TRBV28
CASSLVMNEQFF
>TRBJ2-1|TRBV29-1
CSVEGQGIRDEQFF
>TRBJ2-1|TRBV29-1
CSVFSGRSYNEQFF
>TRBJ1-2|TRBV7-9
CASSSWTNGYTF
>TRBJ1-6|TRBV7-6
CASSSPGESGSPLHF
>TRBJ2-7|TRBV20-1
CSASPRDRLYEQYF
>TRBJ2-1|TRBV11-1
CASSLVGLSYNEQFF
>TRBJ2-1|TRBV14
CASSQDSTGTNNEQFF
>TRBJ2-2|TRBV12-3/TRBV12-4
CASSLKAGELFF
>TRBJ2-1|TRBV2
CASIPRGNEQFF
>TRBJ2-5|TRBV7-9
CASKSRDRGETQYF
>TRBJ2-7|TRBV27
CASSRTGTYEQYF
>TRBJ2-5|TRBV7-6
CASSLEGRNQYF
>TRBJ1-1|TRBV29-1
CSGRTNTEAFF
>TRBJ2-1|TRBV5-6
CASSLDVGRGVYNEQFF
>TRBJ1-1|TRBV25-1
CASSEGDWDTEAFF
>TRBJ2-2|TRBV15
CATSSIGTGGTDGELFF
>TRBJ2-3|TRBV11-2
CASSPSWVDTQYF
>TRBJ2-7|TRBV7-6
CASSYDRTYEQYF
>TRBJ1-1|TRBV9
CASSEGNRETEAFF
>TRBJ2-1|TRBV6-5
CASSYSPGDSLLNEQFF
>TRBJ2-7|TRBV7-9
CASSDTDRAVGDEQYF
>TRBJ2-1|TRBV3-1
CASSQVYNEQFF
>TRBJ2-7|TRBV15
CATSPKAPETGGSHEQYF
>TRBJ2-3|TRBV12-3/TRBV12-4
CASSSGTGGLDTQYF
>TRBJ1-5|TRBV12-3/TRBV12-4
CASSKSADNQPQHF
>TRBJ1-1|TRBV25-1
CASSEFGQGDTEAFF
>TRBJ2-6|TRBV12-3/TRBV12-4
CASSFPSGANVLTF
>TRBJ2-7|TRBV20-1
CSAISGVSYEQYF
>TRBJ2-7|TRBV20-1
CSASAPDSSYEQYF
>TRBJ2-1|TRBV21-1
CASSKVKREDNEQFF
>TRBJ2-7|TRBV29-1
CSVVGPGGEQYF
>TRBJ2-7|TRBV29-1
CSVRGDTYEQYF
>TRBJ2-1|TRBV6-1
CASRTDTYNEQFF
>TRBJ2-7|TRBV2
CASSDSDLNPYEQYF
>TRBJ1-2|TRBV20-1
CSAFTTGLFEITGDGYTF
>TRBJ2-5|TRBV5-1
CASSLRAGGAETQYF